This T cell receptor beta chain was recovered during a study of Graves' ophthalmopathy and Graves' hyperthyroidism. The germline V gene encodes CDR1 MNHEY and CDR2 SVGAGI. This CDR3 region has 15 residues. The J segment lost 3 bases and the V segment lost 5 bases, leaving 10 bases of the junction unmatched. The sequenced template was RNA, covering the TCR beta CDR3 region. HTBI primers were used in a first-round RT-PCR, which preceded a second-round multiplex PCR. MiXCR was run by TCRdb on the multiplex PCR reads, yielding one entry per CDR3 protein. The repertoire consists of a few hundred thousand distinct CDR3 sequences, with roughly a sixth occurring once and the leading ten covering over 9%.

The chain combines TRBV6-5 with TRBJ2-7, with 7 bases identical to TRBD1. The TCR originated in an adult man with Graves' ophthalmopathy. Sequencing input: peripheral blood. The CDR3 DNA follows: TGTGCCAGCAGTAACGGACAGGAGAGAGTCTACGAGCAGTACTTC. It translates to CASSNGQERVYEQYF.